This passage covers 6 T cell receptor beta chains from one sample sequenced in a study of T cell responses to AZD1222 COVID-19 vaccine. Some clones are missing from TCRdb's copy, which holds only in-frame ones; the method was immunoSEQ multiplex PCR. The sample holds approximately 200,000 clones, 70% to 90% seen once. The starting material was peripheral blood, obtained on day 0 of AZD1222 vaccination. The receptors derive from an adult in good health.

The V gene is TRBV20-1, the J gene TRBJ1-1; a weak D match, TRBD1 (5 bases). V was clipped by 3 bases and J by 5 bases, with 16 bases between them. The CDR3 runs 14 residues. Per germline, CDR1 DFQATT and CDR2 SNEGSKA (reference sequence). As DNA, the CDR3 is TGCAGTGCTAGTATGGCAGGGTGGGGAACTGAAGCTTTCTTT. It codes for CSASMAGWGTEAFF.

The CDR3 is CASSLGPFSGGANEQFF. Written as DNA, the CDR3 is TGTGCCAGCAGTTTGGGCCCCTTTTCTGGGGGGGCGAATGAGCAGTTCTTC. V and J are TRBV28 and TRBJ2-1; perhaps TRBD2 as D (7 bases). The germline gives CDR1 MDHEN, CDR2 SYDVKM. The CDR3 extends over 17 amino acids. Trimming pared 3 bases from V and 7 bases from J, leaving 22 bases between.

This sequence joins TRBV6-4 and TRBJ1-1; 9 bases are shared with TRBD1. CDR1 MRHNA and CDR2 SNTAGT come from the germline V gene. Losses at the gene ends were 2 bases for V and 1 base for J; bases not matched to a gene: 8. The CDR3 loop spans 17 amino acids. CDR3 sequence: CASSDPAGTGSNTEAFF. DNA for the CDR3: TGTGCCAGCAGTGACCCCGCCGGGACAGGGTCGAACACTGAAGCTTTCTTT.

In its sample, this clone was seen a few times. This sequence joins TRBV13 and TRBJ1-1; D is possibly TRBD1 (6 bases). V was cut by 5 bases and J by 0 bases, with 19 bases left in between. There are 17 residues in the CDR3. CDR1 and CDR2 from the germline V gene are PRHDT and FYEKMQ (reference sequence). Here the CDR3 DNA reads TGTGCCAGCAGCCCCGGACAGTCCTATGTAATGAACACTGAAGCTTTCTTT. Encoded protein: CASSPGQSYVMNTEAFF. The variable domain in full, with the rest retrieved from reference TRBV13 and TRBJ1-1, is AAGVIQSPRHLIKEKRETATLKCYPIPRHDTVYWYQQGPGQDPQFLISFYEKMQSDKGSIPDRFSAQQFSDYHSELNMSSLELGDSALYFCASSPGQSYVMNTEAFFGQGTRLTVV.

This chain links TRBV6-5 with TRBJ1-3, with D hard to call. The CDR3 spans 15 residues. Germline assignment: CDR1 MNHEY and CDR2 SVGAGI. Trimming shortened V by 8 bases and J by 2 bases, and 16 bases separated the two germline ends. In DNA, the CDR3 is TGTGCCAGCGAAAAACAAAATATGGCTGGAAACACCATATATTTT. Residues: CASEKQNMAGNTIYF.

The V and J genes are TRBV19 and TRBJ2-4, with D possibly called TRBD1 or TRBD2 (6 bases each). CDR3 length equals 15 residues. Deletions cut 7 bases from V and 1 base from J, with 14 bases between. Germline V gene lookup returns CDR1 LNHDA and CDR2 SQIVND (reference sequence). In DNA, the CDR3 is TGTGCCAGTACCCCTGGAGGGGGGGCCAAAAACATTCAGTACTTC. It yields the protein CASTPGGGAKNIQYF.